The clone carrying this TCR beta chain was seen just once. The library protocol tagged individual cDNA molecules with unique molecular identifiers. Each CDR3 protein gets one entry after TCRdb re-called the 5' RACE reads with MiXCR. The sample yields about 89,000 distinct CDR3 sequences, roughly 14% seen once. This entry comes from a study of early T cells in non-severe SARS-CoV-2 infection. Turning to the study itself: Sequencing of bulk RNA from unsorted whole blood was done, without chain pairing.

This clonotype was obtained from an adult who was a healthcare worker with PCR-confirmed SARS-CoV-2 infection or an uninfected control (not recorded which). Specimen: whole blood.

The CDR3 reads CASSLDPAIAKNIQYF. The CDR3 coding sequence is TGTGCCAGCAGCTTAGACCCCGCGATAGCCAAAAACATTCAGTACTTC. The J gene is TRBJ2-4, the V gene TRBV7-8; D is uncertain. The CDR3 length is 16 residues. Trimming removed 1 base from V and 0 bases from J, with 10 bases in between. Germline lookup yields CDR1 SGHVS and CDR2 FQNEAQ. Drawing the rest from reference TRBV7-8 and TRBJ2-4, the complete variable domain is GAGVSQSPRYKVAKRGQDVALRCDPISGHVSLFWYQQALGQGPEFLTYFQNEAQLDKSGLPSDRFFAERPEGSVSTLKIQRTQQEDSAVYLCASSLDPAIAKNIQYFGAGTRLSVL.